The 19 T cell receptor beta chains presented below share a single source sample, sequenced in a study of T-cell memory formation after mild COVID-19. Each CDR3 protein is one row after TCRdb ran MiXCR on the 5' RACE reads. Altogether about 360,000 distinct CDR3 sequences are present, 10% to 15% being singletons, with the ten largest covering about a fifth. The sequenced sample consisted of PBMCs or a T cell subset sorted from them (not recorded which). The source of these receptors is a young man who had mild COVID-19 (a few samples of this study predate the infection). Cell type and time point are not known.

V gene TRBV20-1 combines with J gene TRBJ1-5, with D possibly matching TRBD1 (5 bases). Per the germline V gene, CDR1 is DFQATT and CDR2 is SNEGSKA (reference sequence). V was clipped by 1 base and J by 0 bases, with 25 bases between them. The CDR3 length is 20 residues. The CDR3 nucleotides are TGCAGTGCTAGAGCCGTCCCCGCGGGGGGGGGAGTTTATAGCAATCAGCCCCAGCATTTT. Translated: CSARAVPAGGGVYSNQPQHF.

This clonotype was detected only a few times. The genes are TRBV6-2 or TRBV6-3 and TRBJ2-7; 9 nucleotides align to TRBD1. There are 15 residues in the CDR3. V lost 2 bases and J lost 3; bases outside the gene matches: 5. Germline V CDR1 and CDR2: MNHEY, SVGEGT. The CDR3 DNA is TGTGCCAGCAGTTACACCTCGACAGGGGGCTACGAGCAGTACGTC. Its translation is CASSYTSTGGYEQYV.

The V gene is TRBV14, the J gene TRBJ2-7; no reliable D call. Germline CDR1 is SGHDN and CDR2 is FVKESK. V was shortened by 2 bases and J by 0 bases, with 8 bases between the two germline ends. The CDR3 length is 14 residues. In DNA form, the CDR3 reads TGTGCCAGCAGCCAACTGGACGGCTCCTACGAGCAGTACTTC. It specifies CASSQLDGSYEQYF.

The V call is TRBV10-2, the J call TRBJ1-1, with TRBD1 matching over 7 bases. This CDR3 comprises 13 residues. Germline CDR1 reads WSHSY; CDR2 reads SAAADI. With V trimmed by 8 bases and J by 1 base, 4 bases remained unmatched. The CDR3 spells CASGGQTNTEAFF. The CDR3 bases are TGCGCCAGCGGGGGACAGACGAACACTGAAGCTTTCTTT.

CDR3 protein: CASSEAQQKYTGELFF. The CDR3 DNA reads TGTGCCAGCAGTGAAGCACAACAGAAGTACACCGGGGAGCTGTTTTTT. The genes are TRBV2 and TRBJ2-2; D gene uncertain. Germline V CDR1 and CDR2: SNHLY, FYNNEI. V dropped 0 bases and J dropped 3 bases, with 11 bases sitting between them. The CDR3 is 16 amino acids.

Only a few counts were recorded for this clonotype. V and J are TRBV28 and TRBJ1-6, with 11 nucleotides matching TRBD1. CDR3 length: 15 residues. V lost 7 bases and J lost 9; bases outside the gene matches: 8. The germline CDR1 and CDR2 sequences are MDHEN and SYDVKM. The CDR3 protein is CASTDRGLFSSPLHF. DNA of the CDR3: TGTGCCAGCACGGACAGGGGGCTATTCAGTTCACCCCTCCACTTT.

This clonotype has only a few counts. The chain has TRBV6-6 and TRBJ2-4, with TRBD1 identical over 8 bases. Germline CDR1 MNHNY, CDR2 SVGAGI (reference sequence). The CDR3 spans 14 residues. V trimming: 5 bases; J trimming: 7 bases; junction bases outside the gene matches: 7. The CDR3 spells CASSVRTGQNIQYF. DNA for the CDR3: TGTGCCAGCAGTGTACGGACAGGGCAGAACATTCAGTACTTC.

This clonotype was seen more than once but under ten times. The V call is TRBV20-1, the J call TRBJ2-1, with 12 bases lining up with TRBD2. CDR1 is DFQATT and CDR2 is SNEGSKA in the germline V gene (reference sequence). The V and J ends lost 0 bases and 4 bases, in that order; junction bases with no gene match: 7. The length of the CDR3 is 17 residues. The CDR3 DNA reads TGCAGTGCTAGAGATGTACGACTAGCGGGGGTATACAATGAGCAGTTCTTC. Translated, it gives CSARDVRLAGVYNEQFF.

V is TRBV5-1 and J is TRBJ1-6; 7 positions agree with TRBD1. CDR3 length: 14 amino acids. Germline lookup yields CDR1 SGHRS and CDR2 YFSETQ. V was clipped by 6 bases and J by 7 bases; unmatched bases: 7. CDR3 amino acids: CASTLQGSNSPLHF. The CDR3, as DNA: TGCGCCAGCACCCTACAGGGGAGCAATTCACCCCTCCACTTT.

This clonotype was seen only a few times. The conserved final phenylalanine or tryptophan is absent from the CDR3, which likely points to a read error. The DNA is left out, because the CDR3 cannot be placed on it with certainty; the CDR3 is given as TCRdb lists it. This chain uses TRBV20-1 with TRBJ1-1; TRBD1, the table's D call, lacks a check against the DNA. Germline CDR1 DFQATT, CDR2 SNEGSKA (reference sequence). Termini included, the CDR3 measures 10 amino acids. The CDR3 sequence is CSASHPSRPL.

The chain combines TRBV7-9 with TRBJ2-2; D perhaps matches TRBD2 (7 bases). Germline CDR1 reads SEHNR; CDR2 reads FQNEAQ (reference sequence). The CDR3 consists of 15 residues. V dropped 5 bases and J dropped 4 bases, with 14 bases sitting between them. The CDR3 nucleotides are TGTGCCAGCAGCAGGGCGGCGGGGGCCACCGGGGAGCTGTTTTTT. It codes for CASSRAAGATGELFF.

This clonotype has a count of ten or more. The chain links TRBV12-3 or TRBV12-4 to TRBJ2-1; D gene ambiguous. V was pared by 4 bases and J by 3 bases, with 13 bases between. The CDR3 has 15 residues. The CDR3 bases are TGTGCCAGCAGTTCCGTATTGGCTCTCTACAATGAGCAGTTCTTC. This codes for CASSSVLALYNEQFF.

CDR3 DNA sequence: TGCGCCAGCAGCCAAGGGGGAGGAGGGTATGAGCAGTTCTTC. The encoded protein is CASSQGGGGYEQFF. The chain links TRBV4-1 to TRBJ2-1; a possible D gene is TRBD2 (6 bases). Germline CDR1 reads MGHRA; CDR2 reads YSYEKL. The CDR3 spans 14 residues. The V gene lost 1 base and the J gene lost 8 bases, with 12 bases spanning the gap.

The chain is built from TRBV12-3 or TRBV12-4 and TRBJ1-1; D call uncertain. The CDR3 covers 13 residues. V dropped 3 bases and J dropped 3 bases, with 8 bases sitting between them. In DNA form, the CDR3 reads TGTGCCAGCAGTTTCCCCAGAGACACTGAAGCTTTCTTT. Encoded protein: CASSFPRDTEAFF.

This clonotype was picked up a small number of times. V gene TRBV11-2 combines with J gene TRBJ2-7, with D perhaps matching TRBD1 (6 bases). This CDR3 is built from 15 residues. Deletions cut 3 bases from V and 3 bases from J, with 15 bases between. Germline CDR1 and CDR2: SGHAT and FQNNGV. The CDR3 region has the DNA TGTGCCAGCAGCTTCTACCGTGGGGGCGACTACGAGCAGTACTTC. Its protein is CASSFYRGGDYEQYF.

This clonotype has ten or more counts. This chain connects TRBV24-1 to TRBJ1-1; no reliable D call. The CDR3 spans 15 residues. Trimming removed 2 bases from V and 1 base from J, with 10 bases in between. In germline, CDR1 is KGHDR, CDR2 SFDVKD. The DNA for the CDR3 is TGTGCCACCAGTGATTCCGGACGTACGAACACTGAAGCTTTCTTT. Translated: CATSDSGRTNTEAFF.

The chain links TRBV7-9 to TRBJ1-2; no definite D call. The germline CDR1 and CDR2 sequences are SEHNR and FQNEAQ (reference sequence). V lost 5 bases and J lost 1, with 14 bases in between. The CDR3 runs 15 residues. The CDR3 DNA sequence: TGTGCCAGCAGCCCCGAACCGGGAGATAACTATGGCTACACCTTC. Translation gives CASSPEPGDNYGYTF.

J is TRBJ1-2 and V is TRBV4-3; D unresolved. Germline V gene lookup returns CDR1 LGHNA and CDR2 YSLEER. The V gene lost 0 bases and the J gene lost 8 bases, with 16 bases spanning the gap. The CDR3 totals 15 residues. CDR3 bases: TGCGCCAGCAGCCAAGACCCGCAATTCTTCTACGGCTACACCTTC. Its translation is CASSQDPQFFYGYTF.

This clonotype appeared once. V gene TRBV6-2 or TRBV6-3 combines with J gene TRBJ2-2, with a weak D call TRBD2 (5 bases). The CDR3 covers 14 residues. With 7 bases removed from V and 3 bases from J, the gap between germline ends came to 12 bases. Germline values: CDR1 MNHEY, CDR2 SVGEGT. CDR3 coding DNA: TGTGCCAGCACGGAGACTACGTACACCGGGGAGCTGTTTTTT. It codes for CASTETTYTGELFF.